This TCR beta chain stems from a study of blood T cells in healthy people across ages. Each individual donor underwent a draw of ten milliliters of peripheral blood. CDR1 and CDR2 from the germline V gene are LGHDT and YNNKEL (reference sequence). This CDR3 region has 13 residues. Between the trimmed V and J ends, which lost 5 bases and 7 bases, there was a span of 12 bases. Next came a second PCR, run for roughly 6 to 11 cycles, which used a sample-barcoded 5' primer along with a J-beta primer mix. TCRdb reprocessed the 5' RACE reads with MiXCR, giving one entry per CDR3 protein. The data show approximately 780,000 distinct CDR3 sequences, roughly 24% seen once. These data also featured in a second study, about T cells of mothers and their children. That source adds: Pairs that are related and pairs that are unrelated have TCR recombination output shaped similarly by thymic selection.

Sequenced material: blood. This sequence originates from a boy aged 5-17 years in good health. V gene TRBV3-1 combines with J gene TRBJ2-1, with D perhaps TRBD1 (5 bases). CDR3 bases: TGTGCCAGCAGCATCGTTAGGGGAAATGAGCAGTTCTTC. Its protein is CASSIVRGNEQFF.